The 31 T cell receptor beta chains in this list originate from one sample, sequenced in a study of blood T cell repertoires in COVID-19. Using immunoSEQ multiplex PCR, the repertoire was profiled, and TCRdb retains in-frame clones only, with some absent. In the table there are around 50,000 clones, around 90% of which are singletons. Material: peripheral blood. The source of these receptors is a man in his sixties or seventies with active COVID-19.

This clone was detected only once. V usage is TRBV7-2 and J usage is TRBJ2-7; 16 bases align to TRBD2. The trim removed 5 bases at V and 1 base at J, leaving 11 bases unmatched. Germline V CDR1 and CDR2: SGHTA, FQGNSA. The length of the CDR3 is 19 residues. The CDR3 bases are TGTGCCAGCAGCCTCTGGGTGGGACTAGCGGGAGGGCGGTCCTACGAGCAGTACTTC. The encoded protein is CASSLWVGLAGGRSYEQYF. The variable domain in full, completed from reference TRBV7-2 and TRBJ2-7, reads GAGVSQSPSNKVTEKGKDVELRCDPISGHTALYWYRQSLGQGLEFLIYFQGNSAPDKSGLPSDRFSAERTGGSVSTLTIQRTQQEDSAVYLCASSLWVGLAGGRSYEQYFGPGTRLTVT.

V usage is TRBV28 and J usage is TRBJ1-4; weak D call: TRBD1 (5 bases). Deletions cut 6 bases from V and 11 bases from J, with 22 bases between. Germline assignment: CDR1 MDHEN and CDR2 SYDVKM. The CDR3 spans 15 residues. CDR3 sequence reads: CASSRPGLEVLKLFF. Written as DNA, the CDR3 is TGTGCCAGCAGCCGACCGGGACTGGAAGTTTTGAAACTGTTTTTT.

The chain has TRBV7-3 and TRBJ2-3, with 9 bases that match TRBD2. The CDR3 has 16 amino acids. Germline-derived CDR1 and CDR2 are SGHTA and FQGTGA. V shed 1 base, J shed 4 bases, and the junction held 6 bases outside the gene matches. The CDR3 DNA sequence: TGTGCCAGCAGCTTAAGGGGAGCGGGAGGCCCAGATACGCAGTATTTT. This translates into CASSLRGAGGPDTQYF.

V gene TRBV28 combines with J gene TRBJ2-3; D uncertain. CDR3 length: 13 residues. V shed 5 bases and J shed 2 bases, with 8 bases lying between them. Germline CDR1 and CDR2: MDHEN and SYDVKM. The DNA of the CDR3 is TGTGCCAGCAGTCTTCCTCCCACAGATACGCAGTATTTT. Its translation is CASSLPPTDTQYF. The full variable domain, completed using reference TRBV28 and TRBJ2-3, is DVKVTQSSRYLVKRTGEKVFLECVQDMDHENMFWYRQDPGLGLRLIYFSYDVKMKEKGDIPEGYSVSREKKERFSLILESASTNQTSMYLCASSLPPTDTQYFGPGTRLTVL.

The V call is TRBV23-1, the J call TRBJ2-7; D might be TRBD1 (6 bases). TRBV23-1 belongs to the ORF category, with a function that is uncertain. Trimming took off 4 bases at V and 5 bases at J, with 18 bases between the two ends. This CDR3 is built from 15 residues. DNA of the CDR3: TGCGCCAGCAGTCCCGTCGGGGACACCCTCCACGAGCAGTACTTC. It codes for CASSPVGDTLHEQYF.

The rearrangement joins TRBV3-1 (or the pseudogene TRBV3-2) to TRBJ2-7; the D is unclear. Between the trimmed V and J ends, which lost 6 bases and 7 bases, there was a span of 10 bases. Germline V gene lookup returns CDR1 LGHDT and CDR2 YNNKEL (reference sequence). CDR3 length equals 11 residues. The chain's CDR3 is CASSRLWEQYF. As DNA, the CDR3 is TGTGCCAGCAGTCGACTTTGGGAGCAGTACTTC.

This clone occurred once. This chain uses TRBV28 with TRBJ1-4, with TRBD1 matching over 8 bases. Germline values: CDR1 MDHEN, CDR2 SYDVKM. CDR3 length equals 15 residues. V shed 5 bases, J shed 8 bases, and the junction held 10 bases outside the gene matches. The CDR3 here is CASSIGQGADEKLFF. DNA for the CDR3: TGTGCCAGCAGTATTGGACAGGGAGCAGACGAAAAACTGTTTTTT. The full variable domain, in which reference TRBV28 and TRBJ1-4 provide the parts outside the CDR3, is DVKVTQSSRYLVKRTGEKVFLECVQDMDHENMFWYRQDPGLGLRLIYFSYDVKMKEKGDIPEGYSVSREKKERFSLILESASTNQTSMYLCASSIGQGADEKLFFGSGTQLSVL.

The chain joins TRBV11-2 to TRBJ1-4, with D unresolved. The length of the CDR3 is 13 residues. Germline V gene sequence: CDR1 SGHAT, CDR2 FQNNGV. V lost 2 bases and J lost 2, with 3 bases in between. The CDR3 nucleotides read TGTGCCAGCAGCTTAAGCACTAATGAAAAACTGTTTTTT. As protein: CASSLSTNEKLFF.

J is TRBJ2-3 and V is TRBV5-1, with 8 positions matching TRBD1. The CDR3 spans 14 residues. With V trimmed by 7 bases and J by 4 bases, 8 bases remained unmatched. Germline CDR1 is SGHRS and CDR2 is YFSETQ. The CDR3 sequence: CASQGAHWSDTQYF. CDR3 bases: TGCGCCAGCCAGGGGGCCCATTGGTCAGATACGCAGTATTTT.

Here the CDR3 DNA reads TGTGCCAGTAGTATTCTTACCAGAGGAGACCAGGGCGGCTACACCTTC. Translation gives CASSILTRGDQGGYTF. V and J are TRBV19 and TRBJ1-2, with a weak D call TRBD1 (5 bases). With 3 bases removed from V and 8 bases from J, the gap between germline ends came to 22 bases. This CDR3 has 16 residues. Germline CDR1 reads LNHDA; CDR2 reads SQIVND (reference sequence).

CDR3 in DNA: TGTGCCAGTAGTTTGGGACAGGGGGGCGAAGCTTTCTTT. Its translation is CASSLGQGGEAFF. The J gene is TRBJ1-1, the V gene TRBV19; 11 nucleotides match TRBD1. J gave up 8 bases and V 5 bases, and 4 bases lay outside the gene matches. The CDR3 runs to 13 residues. Germline values: CDR1 LNHDA, CDR2 SQIVND (reference sequence). The variable domain in full, with the rest retrieved from reference TRBV19 and TRBJ1-1, is DGGITQSPKYLFRKEGQNVTLSCEQNLNHDAMYWYRQDPGQGLRLIYYSQIVNDFQKGDIAEGYSVSREKKESFPLTVTSAQKNPTAFYLCASSLGQGGEAFFGQGTRLTVV.

The chain has TRBV7-6 and TRBJ2-2; 12 nucleotides agree with TRBD2. CDR1 and CDR2 from the germline V gene are SGHVS and FNYEAQ. CDR3 length: 15 residues. V was pared by 6 bases and J by 4 bases, with 3 bases of the junction left unmatched. In nucleotides, the CDR3 is TGTGCCAGCAGTCCTAGCGGGGGGGCCACCGGGGAGCTGTTTTTT. Translating it yields CASSPSGGATGELFF.

The chain carries TRBV12-1 and TRBJ2-1; whether TRBD1, the table's D call, matches the DNA was not checked. TRBV12-1 is termed a pseudogene. The CDR3 spans 15 residues. This CDR3 reads CASSFKRGLDNEQFF. CDR3 DNA: TGTGCCAGCAGCTTTAAAAGGGGCCTGGACAATGAGCAGTTCTTC.

CDR3 DNA sequence: TGTGCCAGCAGCCAAGATAAGTGGACTAGCTACTACAATGAGCAGTTCTTC. Translated, it gives CASSQDKWTSYYNEQFF. This chain connects TRBV3-1 (or the pseudogene TRBV3-2) to TRBJ2-1; 8 bases are shared with TRBD2. CDR3 length: 17 residues. Germline CDR1 reads LGHDT; CDR2 reads YNNKEL (reference sequence). V lost 0 bases to trimming and J lost 3 bases; unmatched junction nucleotides: 7.

The chain joins TRBV28 to TRBJ2-3, with a weak D call TRBD1 (5 bases). This CDR3 comprises 16 residues. The V gene lost 5 bases and the J gene lost 0 bases, with 15 bases spanning the gap. Germline assignment: CDR1 MDHEN and CDR2 SYDVKM. The CDR3 protein is CASSPFTGPSTDTQYF. The CDR3 region has the DNA TGTGCCAGCAGTCCCTTCACAGGACCCAGCACAGATACGCAGTATTTT.

The V call is TRBV4-1, the J call TRBJ1-1; D is perhaps TRBD1 (5 bases). The CDR3 totals 14 residues. The germline V gene has CDR1 MGHRA and CDR2 YSYEKL. Trimming shortened V by 6 bases and J by 0 bases, and 11 bases separated the two germline ends. CDR3 DNA: TGCGCCAGCAGTGAGACAGAACTGAACACTGAAGCTTTCTTT. It codes for CASSETELNTEAFF.

The chain links TRBV28 to TRBJ1-6; D gene uncertain. The CDR3 has 16 residues. In germline, CDR1 is MDHEN, CDR2 SYDVKM. Trimming cost V 6 bases and J 0 bases, with 12 bases left between them. The DNA for the CDR3 is TGTGCCAGCAGCCCTCCCCGGAGCTCCTATAATTCACCCCTCCACTTT. It translates to CASSPPRSSYNSPLHF.

This clone was detected only a few times. The V gene is TRBV27, the J gene TRBJ1-2; TRBD1 is a possible D gene (5 bases). CDR1 is MNHEY, CDR2 SMNVEV, per germline (reference sequence). The CDR3 loop spans 13 amino acids. V lost 3 bases, J lost 6 bases, and 11 bases lay in between. The DNA for the CDR3 is TGTGCCAGCAGTTTGGCCCCGACAGATGGCTACACCTTC. It specifies CASSLAPTDGYTF.

The V gene is TRBV7-9, the J gene TRBJ2-5; 9 bases fit TRBD1. The CDR3 sequence is 15 residues long. V dropped 6 bases and J dropped 1; count of bases not matched to a gene: 6. Looked up from germline, CDR1 is SEHNR and CDR2 is FQNEAQ (reference sequence). The CDR3 sequence: CASRRTGASQETQYF. The CDR3 nucleotides read TGTGCCAGCAGGAGGACAGGGGCGTCCCAAGAGACCCAGTACTTC.

V usage is TRBV19 and J usage is TRBJ1-6, with D possibly being TRBD1 (5 bases). CDR1 is LNHDA and CDR2 is SQIVND in the germline V gene (reference sequence). The CDR3 spans 12 residues. Trimming stripped 6 bases from V and 10 bases from J, with 10 bases between. The CDR3 DNA sequence: TGTGCCAGTAGGCTAGGGGAATCACCCCTCCACTTT. It codes for CASRLGESPLHF.

The chain links TRBV6-5 to TRBJ2-3; 8 nucleotides align to TRBD2. The CDR3 is made up of 14 amino acids. Germline CDR1 reads MNHEY; CDR2 reads SVGAGI. V shed 6 bases, J shed 4 bases, and the junction held 6 bases outside the gene matches. CDR3 sequence (DNA): TGTGCCAGCAGGCGGGGGGCGAGCGCAGATACGCAGTATTTT. Translated, it gives CASRRGASADTQYF.

This clone was observed a handful of times. The chain uses TRBV3-1 (or the pseudogene TRBV3-2) and TRBJ1-2, with 8 positions matching TRBD1. The V segment lost 4 bases and the J segment 2 bases; nucleotides outside the gene matches: 3. The CDR3 sequence is 14 residues long. The germline V gene encodes CDR1 LGHDT and CDR2 YNNKEL (reference sequence). CDR3 nucleotides: TGTGCCAGCAGCCCCAGGGGGCGAAACTATGGCTACACCTTC. Its protein product is CASSPRGRNYGYTF.

The genes are TRBV6-2 or TRBV6-3 and TRBJ2-5; the match to TRBD1 covers 8 bases. CDR1 is MNHEY, CDR2 SVGEGT, per germline. V lost 5 bases and J lost 5; bases outside the gene matches: 7. The CDR3 has 14 residues. CDR3 coding DNA: TGTGCCAGCAGTCCCCGGACAGGGCGGGAGACCCAGTACTTC. This encodes CASSPRTGRETQYF.

The J gene is TRBJ1-3, the V gene TRBV6-5; 7 nucleotides align to TRBD1. V was pared by 5 bases and J by 2 bases, with 6 bases of the junction left unmatched. The CDR3 is 15 amino acids. Germline V lookup: CDR1 MNHEY, CDR2 SVGAGI. This chain's CDR3 is CASSSTGAAGNTIYF. The CDR3 DNA is TGTGCCAGCAGTAGTACAGGGGCTGCTGGAAACACCATATATTTT.

The rearrangement uses TRBV28 and TRBJ2-2, with 7 bases that match TRBD1. The CDR3 is made up of 15 amino acids. CDR1 is MDHEN and CDR2 is SYDVKM in the germline V gene. J was trimmed by 4 bases and V by 4 bases; bases with no gene match: 6. The CDR3 spells CASSSGTASTGELFF. The CDR3 DNA reads TGTGCCAGCAGTTCCGGGACAGCGTCCACCGGGGAGCTGTTTTTT.

This rearrangement joins TRBV18 to TRBJ2-5, with 9 nucleotides matching TRBD2. With V trimmed by 3 bases and J by 5 bases, 13 bases remained unmatched. The CDR3 consists of 17 residues. CDR1 is KGHSH and CDR2 is LQKENI in the germline V gene. In DNA, the CDR3 is TGTGCCAGCTCACCTCTACGCGGGGGGGCCCAGGGGGAGACCCAGTACTTC. It yields the protein CASSPLRGGAQGETQYF. The full variable domain, in which reference TRBV18 and TRBJ2-5 provide the parts outside the CDR3, is NAGVMQNPRHLVRRRGQEARLRCSPMKGHSHVYWYRQLPEEGLKFMVYLQKENIIDESGMPKERFSAEFPKEGPSILRIQQVVRGDSAAYFCASSPLRGGAQGETQYFGPGTRLLVL.

In its sample, this clone was seen a few times. The chain links TRBV11-2 to TRBJ1-2; 7 nucleotides match TRBD1. The CDR3 covers 18 residues. Germline V gene lookup returns CDR1 SGHAT and CDR2 FQNNGV. With 4 bases clipped from V and 0 bases from J, the junction kept 14 bases outside the gene matches. The CDR3 DNA reads TGTGCCAGCAGCTCCCTTCGGGACAGAACCTTATCTAACTATGGCTACACCTTC. This encodes CASSSLRDRTLSNYGYTF.

This chain links TRBV11-2 with TRBJ2-1; 7 nucleotides agree with TRBD2. Trimming at V came to 5 bases and at J to 6 bases, leaving 7 bases not matched to a gene. Germline-derived CDR1 and CDR2 are SGHAT and FQNNGV. The CDR3 sequence is 14 residues long. DNA for the CDR3: TGTGCCAGCAGCCCCTTGGGACTAATCAATGAGCAGTTCTTC. Translated, it gives CASSPLGLINEQFF.

The chain has TRBV24-1 and TRBJ1-5, with TRBD1 as a possible D gene (6 bases). V lost 10 bases and J lost 6, with 18 bases in between. This CDR3 contains 14 residues. CDR1 and CDR2 from the germline V gene are KGHDR and SFDVKD. Here the CDR3 reads CATSGPGAGQPQHF. The CDR3 bases are TGTGCCACTTCCGGGCCAGGGGCGGGTCAGCCCCAGCATTTT.

V and J are TRBV7-6 and TRBJ1-3, with D unresolved. This CDR3 spans 16 amino acids. Germline V CDR1 and CDR2: SGHVS, FNYEAQ. V was cut by 5 bases and J by 0 bases, with 14 bases left in between. CDR3 nucleotide sequence: TGTGCCAGCAGCGAAAGAGGGTATAACTCTGGAAACACCATATATTTT. This codes for CASSERGYNSGNTIYF.

This chain uses TRBV6-5 with TRBJ2-7; 9 bases match TRBD1. Per germline, CDR1 MNHEY and CDR2 SVGAGI. The CDR3 contains 16 residues. J was trimmed by 2 bases and V by 2 bases; bases with no gene match: 7. In DNA, the CDR3 is TGTGCCAGCAGTTACCAGGACAGGGGAAAGGCCTACGAGCAGTACTTC. Its translation: CASSYQDRGKAYEQYF.